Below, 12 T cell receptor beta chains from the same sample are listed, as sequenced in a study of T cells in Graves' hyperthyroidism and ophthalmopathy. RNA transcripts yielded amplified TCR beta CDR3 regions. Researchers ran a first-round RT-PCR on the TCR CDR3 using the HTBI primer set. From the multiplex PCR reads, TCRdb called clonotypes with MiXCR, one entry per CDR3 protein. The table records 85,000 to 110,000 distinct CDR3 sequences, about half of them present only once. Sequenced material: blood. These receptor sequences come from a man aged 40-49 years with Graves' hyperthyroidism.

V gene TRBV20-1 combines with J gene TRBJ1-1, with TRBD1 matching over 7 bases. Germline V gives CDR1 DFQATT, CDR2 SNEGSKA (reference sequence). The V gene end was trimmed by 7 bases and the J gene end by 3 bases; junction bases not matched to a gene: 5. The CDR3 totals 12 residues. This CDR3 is CSVSDRDTEAFF. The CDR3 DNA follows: TGCAGTGTTAGCGACAGGGACACTGAAGCTTTCTTT.

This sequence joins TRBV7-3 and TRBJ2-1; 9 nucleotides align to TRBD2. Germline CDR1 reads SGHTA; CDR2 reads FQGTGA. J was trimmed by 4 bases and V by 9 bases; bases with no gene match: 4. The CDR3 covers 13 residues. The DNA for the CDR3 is TGTGCCAGACTCAGCGGGAGGTACAATGAGCAGTTCTTC. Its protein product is CARLSGRYNEQFF. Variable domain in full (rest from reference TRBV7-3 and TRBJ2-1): GAGVSQTPSNKVTEKGKYVELRCDPISGHTALYWYRQSLGQGPEFLIYFQGTGAADDSGLPNDRFFAVRPEGSVSTLKIQRTERGDSAVYLCARLSGRYNEQFFGPGTRLTVL.

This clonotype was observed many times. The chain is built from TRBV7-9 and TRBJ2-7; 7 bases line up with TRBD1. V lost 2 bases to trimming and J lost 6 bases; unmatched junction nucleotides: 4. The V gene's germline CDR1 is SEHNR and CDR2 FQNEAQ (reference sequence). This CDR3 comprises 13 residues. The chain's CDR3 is CASSLTGVREQYF. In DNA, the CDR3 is TGTGCCAGCAGCTTAACAGGGGTACGCGAGCAGTACTTC.

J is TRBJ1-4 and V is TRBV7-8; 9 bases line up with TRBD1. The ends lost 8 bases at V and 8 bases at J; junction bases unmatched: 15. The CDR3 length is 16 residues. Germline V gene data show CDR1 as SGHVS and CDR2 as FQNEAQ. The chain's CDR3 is CASWGGIGTGYEKLFF. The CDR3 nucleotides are TGTGCCAGCTGGGGTGGGATCGGGACAGGGTACGAAAAACTGTTTTTT.

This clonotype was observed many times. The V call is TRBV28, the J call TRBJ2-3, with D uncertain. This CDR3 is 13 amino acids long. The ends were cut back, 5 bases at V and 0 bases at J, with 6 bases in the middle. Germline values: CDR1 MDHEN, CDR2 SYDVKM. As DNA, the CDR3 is TGTGCCAGCAGTACCTCTAGCACAGATACGCAGTATTTT. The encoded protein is CASSTSSTDTQYF.

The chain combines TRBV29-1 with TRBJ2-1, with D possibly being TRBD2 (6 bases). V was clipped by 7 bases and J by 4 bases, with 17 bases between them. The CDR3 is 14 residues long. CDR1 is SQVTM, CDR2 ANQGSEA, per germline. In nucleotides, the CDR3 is TGCAGCGCCCAGCAGGCTAGCGATTACAATGAGCAGTTCTTC. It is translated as CSAQQASDYNEQFF.

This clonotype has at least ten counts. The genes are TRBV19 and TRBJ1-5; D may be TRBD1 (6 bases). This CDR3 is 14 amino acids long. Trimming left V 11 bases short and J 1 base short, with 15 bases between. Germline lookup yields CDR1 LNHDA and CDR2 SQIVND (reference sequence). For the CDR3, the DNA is TGTGCCTCCCACGGGGGGCAGAGCAATCAGCCCCAGCATTTT. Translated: CASHGGQSNQPQHF.

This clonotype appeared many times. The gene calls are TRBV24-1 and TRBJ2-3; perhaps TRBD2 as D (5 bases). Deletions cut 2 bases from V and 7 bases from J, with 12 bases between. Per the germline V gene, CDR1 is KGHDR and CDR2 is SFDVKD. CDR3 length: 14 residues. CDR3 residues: CATSDSGRGYTQYF. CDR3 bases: TGTGCCACCAGTGATTCCGGTCGGGGTTATACGCAGTATTTT.

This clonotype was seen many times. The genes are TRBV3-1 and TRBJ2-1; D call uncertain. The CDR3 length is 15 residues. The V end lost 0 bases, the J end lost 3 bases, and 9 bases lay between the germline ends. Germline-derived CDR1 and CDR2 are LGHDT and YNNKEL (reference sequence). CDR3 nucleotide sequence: TGTGCCAGCAGCCAAGATTGGGCTTTCTACAATGAGCAGTTCTTC. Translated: CASSQDWAFYNEQFF.

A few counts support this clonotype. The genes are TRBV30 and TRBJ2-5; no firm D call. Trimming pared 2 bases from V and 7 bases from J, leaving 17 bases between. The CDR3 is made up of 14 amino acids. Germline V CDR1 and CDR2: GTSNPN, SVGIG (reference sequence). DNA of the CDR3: TGTGCCTGGAGTACCCTAAGTGGTGGTGGGACCCAGTACTTC. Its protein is CAWSTLSGGGTQYF.

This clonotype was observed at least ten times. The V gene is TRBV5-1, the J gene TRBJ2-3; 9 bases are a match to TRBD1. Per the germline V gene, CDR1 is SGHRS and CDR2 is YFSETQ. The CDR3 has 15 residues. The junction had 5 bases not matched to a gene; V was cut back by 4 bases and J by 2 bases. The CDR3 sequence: CASSLGQGFTDTQYF. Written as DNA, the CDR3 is TGCGCCAGCAGCCTGGGACAGGGTTTCACAGATACGCAGTATTTT.

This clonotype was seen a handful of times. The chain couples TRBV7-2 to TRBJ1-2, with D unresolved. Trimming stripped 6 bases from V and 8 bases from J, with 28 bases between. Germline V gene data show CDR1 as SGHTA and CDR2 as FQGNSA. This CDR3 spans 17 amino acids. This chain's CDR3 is CASSTPGRYKPDGGYTF. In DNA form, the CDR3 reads TGTGCCAGCAGTACCCCCGGACGGTACAAACCCGACGGGGGCTACACCTTC. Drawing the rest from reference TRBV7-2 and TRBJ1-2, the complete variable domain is GAGVSQSPSNKVTEKGKDVELRCDPISGHTALYWYRQSLGQGLEFLIYFQGNSAPDKSGLPSDRFSAERTGGSVSTLTIQRTQQEDSAVYLCASSTPGRYKPDGGYTFGSGTRLTVV.